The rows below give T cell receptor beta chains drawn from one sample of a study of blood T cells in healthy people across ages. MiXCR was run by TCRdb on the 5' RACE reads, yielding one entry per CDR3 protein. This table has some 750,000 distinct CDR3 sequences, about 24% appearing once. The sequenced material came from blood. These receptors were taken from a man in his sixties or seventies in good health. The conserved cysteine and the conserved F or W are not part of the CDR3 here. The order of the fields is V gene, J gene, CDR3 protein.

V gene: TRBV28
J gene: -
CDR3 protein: ASSPFYEQY

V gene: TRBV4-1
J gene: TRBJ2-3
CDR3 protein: ASSFGQPNRDTQY

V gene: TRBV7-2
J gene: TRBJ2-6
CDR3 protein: ASSFAGTSGANVLT

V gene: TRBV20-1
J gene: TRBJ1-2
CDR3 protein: SARAEGGRGYT

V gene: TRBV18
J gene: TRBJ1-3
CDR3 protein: ASSPPLLYGSSGNTIY

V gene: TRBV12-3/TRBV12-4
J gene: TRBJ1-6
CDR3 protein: ASSRGQTIPPLH

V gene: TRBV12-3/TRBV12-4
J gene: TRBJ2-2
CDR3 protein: ASNTGWRRTGELF

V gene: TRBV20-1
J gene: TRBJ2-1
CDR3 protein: SGQTSGSGDEQF

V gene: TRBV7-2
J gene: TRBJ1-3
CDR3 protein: ASSQGQPNTIY

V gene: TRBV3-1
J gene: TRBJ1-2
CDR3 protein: ASSQVGGAYGYT

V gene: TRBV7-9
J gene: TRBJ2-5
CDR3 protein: ASSLASGPPRETQY

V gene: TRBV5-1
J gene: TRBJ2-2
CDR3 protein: ASSFDTFGRTGELF

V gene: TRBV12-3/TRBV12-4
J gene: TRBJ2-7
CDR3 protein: ASSFLAGSEQY

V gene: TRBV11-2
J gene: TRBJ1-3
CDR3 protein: ASGRNTIY

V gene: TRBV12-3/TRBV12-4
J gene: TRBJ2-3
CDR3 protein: ASSRTSGTDTQY

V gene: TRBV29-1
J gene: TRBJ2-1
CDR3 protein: SVEEGNNEQF

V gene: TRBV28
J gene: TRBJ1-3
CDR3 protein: ASSQPDSRNTIY

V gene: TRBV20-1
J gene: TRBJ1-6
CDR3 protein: SASTEHYNSPLH

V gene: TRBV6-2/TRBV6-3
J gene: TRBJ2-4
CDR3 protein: ASSYGGTGKNIQY

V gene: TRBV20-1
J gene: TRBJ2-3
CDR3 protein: SPGRYTQY

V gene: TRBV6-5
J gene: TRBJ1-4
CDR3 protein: ATGGTGGAGEKLF

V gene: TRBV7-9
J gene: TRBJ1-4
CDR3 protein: ASRPQGAANEKLF

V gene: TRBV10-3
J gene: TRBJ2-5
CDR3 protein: AISESGNQETQY

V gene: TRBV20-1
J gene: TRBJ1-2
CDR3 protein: SAFRGAGGYT

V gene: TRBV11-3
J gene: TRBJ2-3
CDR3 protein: ASSPRTRGDTQY

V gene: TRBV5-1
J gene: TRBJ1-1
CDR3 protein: ASSTGTGRATEAF

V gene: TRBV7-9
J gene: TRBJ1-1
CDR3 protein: ASSLPGRAF

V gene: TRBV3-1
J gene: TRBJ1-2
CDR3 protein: ASSQLAGTADRGYT

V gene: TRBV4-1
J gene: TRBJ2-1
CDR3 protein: ASSPPVGKSYNEQF

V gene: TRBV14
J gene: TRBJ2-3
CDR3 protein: ASSHSLRLEDTQY

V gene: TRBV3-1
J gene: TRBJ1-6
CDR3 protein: ASSRGSPLH

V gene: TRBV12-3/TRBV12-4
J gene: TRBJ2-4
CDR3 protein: ASSPAGTGENIQY

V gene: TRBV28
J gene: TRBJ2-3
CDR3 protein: ASSSRPGQGIDTQY

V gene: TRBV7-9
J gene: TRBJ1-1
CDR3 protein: ASSLEGGNGAF

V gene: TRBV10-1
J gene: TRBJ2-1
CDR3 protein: ASSGRWSYNEQF